A selection of T cell receptor beta chains follows, all from one sample in a study of T cell responses to AZD1222 COVID-19 vaccine. Only in-frame clones appear in the TCRdb table, and some are missing; sequencing was by immunoSEQ multiplex PCR. The repertoire consists of around 78,000 clones, with approximately 90% occurring once and the leading ten covering around 3.2%. Material: peripheral blood, obtained 28 days after the second AZD1222 dose. Source of these receptors: an adult who received the AZD1222 COVID-19 vaccine. Both conserved end residues are part of each CDR3. The D gene is left open where the match is weak. Clone size, where shown, is once, few, many, or a class for clones that have expanded.

v_call: TRBV9; d_call: NA; clone_size: NA; j_call: TRBJ2-3; cdr3_aa: CASSVEPHGATDTQYF; cdr3_nt: TGTGCCAGCAGCGTAGAGCCCCACGGGGCCACAGATACGCAGTATTTT
v_call: TRBV5-6; d_call: NA; clone_size: NA; j_call: TRBJ1-1; cdr3_aa: CASSLEAGLRAFF; cdr3_nt: TGTGCCAGCAGCTTGGAGGCTGGGCTGCGTGCTTTCTTT
v_call: TRBV10-3; d_call: TRBD1; clone_size: NA; j_call: TRBJ1-6; cdr3_aa: CASTGQGAYNSPLHF; cdr3_nt: TGTGCCAGCACTGGACAGGGGGCTTATAATTCACCCCTCCACTTT
v_call: TRBV4-3; d_call: NA; clone_size: once; j_call: TRBJ1-2; cdr3_aa: CASSAMQGLGYTF; cdr3_nt: TGCGCCAGCAGCGCTATGCAGGGCTTGGGCTACACCTTC
v_call: TRBV9; d_call: NA; clone_size: once; j_call: TRBJ2-5; cdr3_aa: CASSVDGQYQETQYF; cdr3_nt: TGTGCCAGCAGCGTAGACGGGCAGTACCAAGAGACCCAGTACTTC
v_call: TRBV7-2; d_call: NA; clone_size: NA; j_call: TRBJ1-2; cdr3_aa: CASPPGRGGYTF; cdr3_nt: TGTGCCAGCCCTCCCGGACGGGGAGGCTACACCTTC
v_call: TRBV2; d_call: NA; clone_size: NA; j_call: TRBJ2-7; cdr3_aa: CASYTGSSYEQYF; cdr3_nt: TGTGCCAGCTACACAGGGAGCTCCTACGAGCAGTACTTC
v_call: TRBV6-5; d_call: NA; clone_size: NA; j_call: TRBJ1-2; cdr3_aa: CASSPPGQLYGYTF; cdr3_nt: TGTGCCAGCAGCCCCCCAGGACAGCTCTATGGCTACACCTTC
v_call: TRBV6-5; d_call: NA; clone_size: once; j_call: TRBJ1-2; cdr3_aa: CASSSVAAANYGYTF; cdr3_nt: TGTGCCAGCAGTTCAGTGGCAGCGGCTAACTATGGCTACACCTTC
v_call: TRBV11-2; d_call: NA; clone_size: NA; j_call: TRBJ1-2; cdr3_aa: CASSQGWRANYGYTF; cdr3_nt: TGTGCCAGCAGCCAAGGATGGCGTGCTAACTATGGCTACACCTTC
v_call: TRBV11-3; d_call: NA; clone_size: once; j_call: TRBJ1-6; cdr3_aa: CASSSRGRNSPLHF; cdr3_nt: TGTGCCAGCAGCTCCAGGGGCCGTAATTCACCCCTCCACTTT
v_call: TRBV5-1; d_call: NA; clone_size: once; j_call: TRBJ1-2; cdr3_aa: CASSLDSNSYGYTF; cdr3_nt: TGCGCCAGCAGCTTGGACAGCAATTCCTATGGCTACACCTTC
v_call: TRBV5-5; d_call: TRBD1; clone_size: NA; j_call: TRBJ1-5; cdr3_aa: CASSGRGTGGGQPQHF; cdr3_nt: TGTGCCAGCAGCGGCCGCGGGACAGGGGGAGGTCAGCCCCAGCATTTT
v_call: TRBV21-1; d_call: NA; clone_size: NA; j_call: TRBJ2-1; cdr3_aa: CASSPESRQSHEQFF; cdr3_nt: TGTGCCAGCAGCCCCGAGTCTAGACAGTCCCATGAGCAGTTCTTC
v_call: TRBV29-1; d_call: NA; clone_size: NA; j_call: TRBJ2-5; cdr3_aa: CSVAVRSGETQYF; cdr3_nt: TGCAGCGTTGCTGTCAGGTCAGGAGAGACCCAGTACTTC
v_call: TRBV19; d_call: NA; clone_size: few; j_call: TRBJ1-3; cdr3_aa: CASSQSRGNTIYF; cdr3_nt: TGTGCCAGTAGTCAATCGAGAGGAAACACCATATATTTT
v_call: TRBV11-3; d_call: NA; clone_size: NA; j_call: TRBJ1-1; cdr3_aa: CASSLAQNTEAFF; cdr3_nt: TGTGCCAGCAGCTTAGCACAGAACACTGAAGCTTTCTTT
v_call: TRBV6-5; d_call: NA; clone_size: NA; j_call: TRBJ1-5; cdr3_aa: CASTRVAGDNQPQHF; cdr3_nt: TGTGCCAGCACCCGCGTCGCCGGCGACAATCAGCCCCAGCATTTT
v_call: TRBV7-2; d_call: NA; clone_size: NA; j_call: TRBJ2-5; cdr3_aa: CASSLLGETQYF; cdr3_nt: TGTGCCAGCAGCTTACTCGGGGAGACCCAGTACTTC
v_call: TRBV15; d_call: NA; clone_size: NA; j_call: TRBJ1-5; cdr3_aa: CATSSPDSSQPQHF; cdr3_nt: TGTGCCACCAGCAGCCCCGACAGTTCTCAGCCCCAGCATTTT
v_call: TRBV6-6; d_call: NA; clone_size: NA; j_call: TRBJ1-2; cdr3_aa: CASTGVGAYGYTF; cdr3_nt: TGTGCCAGCACGGGGGTAGGGGCGTATGGCTACACCTTC
v_call: TRBV11-3; d_call: NA; clone_size: NA; j_call: TRBJ2-7; cdr3_aa: CASSPPGTLEQYF; cdr3_nt: TGTGCCAGCAGCCCACCAGGGACACTGGAGCAGTACTTC
v_call: TRBV4-1; d_call: NA; clone_size: NA; j_call: TRBJ1-5; cdr3_aa: CASSQEGHGNQPQHF; cdr3_nt: TGCGCCAGCAGCCAAGAAGGGCACGGCAATCAGCCCCAGCATTTT
v_call: TRBV28; d_call: NA; clone_size: NA; j_call: TRBJ1-6; cdr3_aa: CASSPGGNSYNSPLHF; cdr3_nt: TGTGCCAGCAGCCCGGGGGGAAACTCCTATAATTCACCCCTCCACTTT
v_call: TRBV6-1; d_call: NA; clone_size: NA; j_call: TRBJ1-2; cdr3_aa: CASSEDSPLYGYTF; cdr3_nt: TGTGCCAGCAGTGAAGACAGCCCTTTATATGGCTACACCTTC